The present T cell receptor beta chain was sequenced within a study of Tregs in tolerant kidney transplant recipients (dated by TCRdb to between 2019 and 2020). Concerning the study at large: TCRbeta sequencing was used in the study to identify donor-specific regulatory T cells before combined kidney and bone marrow transplantation, and the identified cells were then tracked after transplant. TCRbeta repertoire sequencing was used in a few healthy controls to compare several ways of expanding Tregs specific for an allogeneic donor.

Beyond this particular receptor, the publication reports: The study was constrained by small patient numbers, and validation of the findings is required in larger populations and under other immunosuppression protocols. Biological reproducibility was not examined directly, but technical replication error appeared to be minimal. Expanding Tregs with activated donor B cells appeared to identify the most biologically relevant and donor-specific TCRbeta repertoire.

For TCRbeta CDR3 sequencing, genomic DNA was extracted from sorted cells using the QIAGEN DNeasy Blood and Tissue Kit. High-throughput TCRbeta CDR3 sequencing, including PCR amplification with bias correction and internal controls, was performed commercially through immunoSEQ. The authors processed their data as follows. Unique productive TCRbeta sequences were defined by CDR3 nucleotide sequence where primers matched, otherwise by CDR3 amino acid sequence with Vbeta and Jbeta genes. To correct sorting error, sequences shared between sorted populations at a frequency ratio of 2:1 or less were removed; the rest were assigned to the higher population. Sequences were defined as donor-reactive when expanded at least 5-fold in CFSE-low cells versus unstimulated cells and present at a frequency of at least 0.01% in CFSE-low cells. Jensen-Shannon divergence calculated on the top 100 TCRbeta sequences ranked by frequency was used to measure repertoire divergence. For samples with multiple sequencing runs, sorting error was corrected separately for each run before the runs were pooled. TCRdb's version of the immuneACCESS table is confined to in-frame rearrangements and falls short of the full clone set. An unresolved V gene accounts for under half of the shortfall where checked; the remainder is of unknown origin. The V and J calls and clone size come from that table; D and trimming were worked out from the DNA. The sample yields over 50,000 clones; 83% were counted once. The leading ten clones occupy under 6.5% of the sample.

Unstimulated Tregs (CD4+CD25+CD127-), CD4+ non-Tregs (CD4+CD25-), CD4 and CD8 cells were FACS-sorted from thawed PBMCs. Blood from healthy controls was obtained either as purchased buffy coats or from healthy volunteers. Healthy control blood was processed to PBMCs by Ficoll density gradient and cryopreserved, and patient PBMCs were collected before and after transplant. A word on this clone: Its antigen target is currently unknown. No quality values exist for individual bases; no much larger clone is one base distant.

The CDR3 has 15 amino acids, counting the end cysteine and phenylalanine. The CDR3 DNA has 45 bases and is translated from base 1. The germline V gene supplies CDR1 WSHSY and CDR2 SAAADI. V was cut back by 0 bases and J by 1 base, leaving a gap of 7 bases between them. Sequenced sample: CD4+ T cells from blood. This receptor was taken from a human donor in good health. The rearranged chain carries TRBV10-2 and TRBJ1-5; a weak D assignment points to TRBD1 (5 bases agree). In nucleotide form, the sequence is TGCGCCAGCAGTGAGTCTGGGGGAAGCAATCAGCCCCAGCATTTT. Its protein reads: CASSESGGSNQPQHF.